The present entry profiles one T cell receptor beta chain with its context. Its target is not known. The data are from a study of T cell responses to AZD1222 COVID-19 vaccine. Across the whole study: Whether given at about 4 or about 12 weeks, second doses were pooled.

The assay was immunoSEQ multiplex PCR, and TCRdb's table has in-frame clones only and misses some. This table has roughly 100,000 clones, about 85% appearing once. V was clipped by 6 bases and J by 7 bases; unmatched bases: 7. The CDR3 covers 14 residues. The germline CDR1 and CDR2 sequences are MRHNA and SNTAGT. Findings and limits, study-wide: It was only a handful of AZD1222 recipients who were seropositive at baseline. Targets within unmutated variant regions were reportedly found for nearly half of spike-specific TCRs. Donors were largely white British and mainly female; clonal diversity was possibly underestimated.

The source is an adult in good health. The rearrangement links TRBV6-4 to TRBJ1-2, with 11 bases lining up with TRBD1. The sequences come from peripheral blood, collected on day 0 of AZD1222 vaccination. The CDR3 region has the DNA TGTGCCAGCAGCCTCGGACAGGGGGCAAGTGGCTACACCTTC. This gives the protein CASSLGQGASGYTF.